One sample yielded the 16 T cell receptor beta chains listed below, sequenced in a study of T cell responses to AZD1222 COVID-19 vaccine. Assay used: immunoSEQ multiplex PCR; TCRdb lists only in-frame clones, some missing. The sample records 120,000 to 150,000 clones, 70% to 90% being singletons. The sequenced sample was peripheral blood, obtained on day 0 of AZD1222 vaccination. These receptor sequences come from an adult in good health.

This chain links TRBV6-5 with TRBJ1-1; D is uncertain. Trimming stripped 7 bases from V and 8 bases from J, with 11 bases between. The CDR3 is made up of 11 amino acids. Looked up from germline, CDR1 is MNHEY and CDR2 is SVGAGI. The CDR3 protein is CASKGEVEAFF. CDR3 nucleotide sequence: TGTGCCAGCAAAGGAGAGGTCGAAGCTTTCTTT.

The rearrangement joins TRBV7-2 to TRBJ2-2, with D possibly TRBD1 on 6 matching bases. The CDR3 length is 13 residues. CDR1 and CDR2 (germline): SGHTA, FQGNSA. The V end was cut by 5 bases, the J end by 7 bases, with 11 bases between. CDR3 sequence (DNA): TGTGCCAGCAGCCCCCAGGGGAGCGGGGAGCTGTTTTTT. Translation gives CASSPQGSGELFF.

The chain links TRBV7-9 to TRBJ1-3; unclear D gene. The CDR3 runs to 12 residues. CDR1 and CDR2 (germline): SEHNR, FQNEAQ (reference sequence). With 3 bases removed from V and 11 bases from J, the gap between germline ends came to 11 bases. The CDR3 here is CASSFYEGAIYF. The CDR3 DNA is TGTGCCAGCAGCTTTTACGAGGGCGCCATATATTTT.

The J gene is TRBJ1-1, the V gene TRBV7-6; D possibly corresponds to TRBD1 (5 bases). V was shortened by 1 base and J by 4 bases, with 10 bases between the two germline ends. Germline values: CDR1 SGHVS, CDR2 FNYEAQ. The CDR3 has 14 amino acids. The chain's CDR3 is CASSLGLGGTEAFF. CDR3 coding DNA: TGTGCCAGCAGCTTAGGATTGGGGGGCACTGAAGCTTTCTTT.

The chain is built from TRBV11-3 and TRBJ2-5; either TRBD1 or TRBD2 may supply D (5 bases each). In germline, CDR1 is SGHNT, CDR2 YENEEA. The germline V and J ends were trimmed by 5 bases and 6 bases, with 19 bases remaining between them. CDR3 length: 15 residues. CDR3 sequence reads: CASSPRAGDAKTQYF. In DNA, the CDR3 is TGTGCCAGCAGCCCTCGGGCTGGGGACGCAAAGACCCAGTACTTC.

The table lists this clone with a few counts. This rearrangement joins TRBV28 to TRBJ2-3, with D perhaps matching TRBD2 (7 bases). CDR3 size: 15 residues. CDR1 is MDHEN, CDR2 SYDVKM, per germline. V lost 7 bases and J 0 bases, leaving 14 bases between the germline ends. DNA for the CDR3: TGTGCCAGCACCATAGGGGGGGGCAGCACAGATACGCAGTATTTT. Translated: CASTIGGGSTDTQYF.

The chain employs TRBV5-1 and TRBJ2-5; perhaps TRBD1 as D (5 bases). V gave up 4 bases and J gave up 5 bases, with 9 bases separating them. Germline CDR1 SGHRS, CDR2 YFSETQ. The length of the CDR3 is 12 residues. The CDR3 DNA reads TGCGCCAGCAGCCCTAGGGGTGAGACCCAGTACTTC. Amino acid sequence: CASSPRGETQYF.

The rearrangement links TRBV5-8 to TRBJ1-5; D remains unclear. V lost 3 bases and J 1 base, leaving 20 bases between the germline ends. The germline gives CDR1 SGHTS, CDR2 YDEGEE. The CDR3 is 18 residues long. The CDR3 loop reads CASSSVITAGGSNQPQHF. The DNA for the CDR3 is TGTGCCAGCAGCTCAGTCATCACTGCAGGAGGAAGCAATCAGCCCCAGCATTTT.

This sequence joins TRBV10-1 and TRBJ2-1, with a weak D call TRBD2 (5 bases). CDR1 is WNHNN, CDR2 SYGVQD, per germline (reference sequence). V lost 0 bases, J lost 8 bases, and 11 bases lay in between. CDR3 length: 14 residues. The CDR3 region has the DNA TGCGCCAGCAGTGAGTCGGTGCCGGGGTATGAGCAGTTCTTC. This sequence encodes CASSESVPGYEQFF.

This chain connects TRBV4-1 to TRBJ2-7; TRBD1 might be the D (6 bases). CDR1 MGHRA and CDR2 YSYEKL come from the germline V gene. Deletions cut 4 bases from V and 4 bases from J, with 20 bases between. This CDR3 comprises 16 residues. CDR3 loop: CASSPKQGQEDYEQYF. DNA for the CDR3: TGCGCCAGCAGCCCAAAACAGGGTCAAGAGGATTACGAGCAGTACTTC.

V usage is TRBV4-1 and J usage is TRBJ1-5, with D hard to call. The V gene lost 2 bases and the J gene lost 3 bases, with 5 bases spanning the gap. Germline loops: CDR1 MGHRA, CDR2 YSYEKL. CDR3 length: 13 amino acids. The CDR3 bases are TGCGCCAGCAGCCAAAGTCCCAATCAGCCCCAGCATTTT. Translation gives CASSQSPNQPQHF.

This chain links TRBV4-3 with TRBJ2-7, with 9 bases identical to TRBD2. The CDR3 spans 16 residues. CDR1 is LGHNA and CDR2 is YSLEER in the germline V gene. Losses at the gene ends were 0 bases for V and 9 bases for J; bases not matched to a gene: 12. This CDR3 reads CASSQDRASGVLGQYF. In DNA form, the CDR3 reads TGCGCCAGCAGCCAAGATAGGGCTAGCGGGGTCCTGGGGCAGTACTTC.

On this clone: Other DNA variants within this sample encode the same CDR3. V is TRBV7-2 and J is TRBJ1-1; D gene unclear. V was pared by 3 bases and J by 0 bases, with 5 bases between. The CDR3 runs 13 residues. Germline CDR1 reads SGHTA; CDR2 reads FQGNSA. CDR3 coding DNA: TGTGCCAGCAGCTTGGGAATGAACACTGAAGCTTTCTTT. It codes for CASSLGMNTEAFF.

The rearrangement uses TRBV5-1 and TRBJ2-5; 10 nucleotides agree with TRBD1. Per the germline V gene, CDR1 is SGHRS and CDR2 is YFSETQ. Germline trimming cut 4 bases from V and 0 bases from J; bases unmatched to any gene: 3. The CDR3 consists of 15 residues. As DNA, the CDR3 is TGCGCCAGCAGCCGGGGACAGGGGTACCAAGAGACCCAGTACTTC. It yields the protein CASSRGQGYQETQYF.

This clone was recorded a few times. The chain couples TRBV19 to TRBJ1-5; possible D gene TRBD1, 6 bases. Trimming pared 4 bases from V and 3 bases from J, leaving 10 bases between. The CDR3 is made up of 14 amino acids. Germline CDR1 reads LNHDA; CDR2 reads SQIVND (reference sequence). The CDR3 DNA reads TGTGCCAGTAGTAGCCGGGACATCAATCAGCCCCAGCATTTT. Protein: CASSSRDINQPQHF. Drawing the rest from reference TRBV19 and TRBJ1-5, the complete variable domain is DGGITQSPKYLFRKEGQNVTLSCEQNLNHDAMYWYRQDPGQGLRLIYYSQIVNDFQKGDIAEGYSVSREKKESFPLTVTSAQKNPTAFYLCASSSRDINQPQHFGDGTRLSIL.

The rearrangement links TRBV6-5 to TRBJ1-6, with 9 bases identical to TRBD1. The V segment lost 9 bases and the J segment 3 bases; nucleotides outside the gene matches: 3. The CDR3 length is 14 residues. Germline V gene data show CDR1 as MNHEY and CDR2 as SVGAGI. CDR3 nucleotides: TGTGCCAGTTTGGACAGGGGCTATAATTCACCCCTCCACTTT. It is translated as CASLDRGYNSPLHF.